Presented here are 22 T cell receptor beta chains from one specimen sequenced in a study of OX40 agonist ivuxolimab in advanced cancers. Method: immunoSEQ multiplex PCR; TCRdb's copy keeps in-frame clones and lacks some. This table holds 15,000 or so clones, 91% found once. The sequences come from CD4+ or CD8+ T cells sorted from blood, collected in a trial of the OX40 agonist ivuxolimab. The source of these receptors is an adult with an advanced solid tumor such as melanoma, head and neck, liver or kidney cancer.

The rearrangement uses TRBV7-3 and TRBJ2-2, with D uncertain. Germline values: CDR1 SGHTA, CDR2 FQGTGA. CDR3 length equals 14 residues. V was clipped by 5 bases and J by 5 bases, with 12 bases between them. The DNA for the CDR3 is TGTGCCAGCAGCCCTACCTCCTGGACCGGGGAGCTGTTTTTT. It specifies CASSPTSWTGELFF.

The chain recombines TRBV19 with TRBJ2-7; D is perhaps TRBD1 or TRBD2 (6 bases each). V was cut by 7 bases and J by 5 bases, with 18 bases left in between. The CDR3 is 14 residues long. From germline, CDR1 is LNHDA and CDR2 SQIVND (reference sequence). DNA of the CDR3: TGTGCCAGTAATAGGGGGGCATGGCAGGACGAGCAGTACTTC. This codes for CASNRGAWQDEQYF.

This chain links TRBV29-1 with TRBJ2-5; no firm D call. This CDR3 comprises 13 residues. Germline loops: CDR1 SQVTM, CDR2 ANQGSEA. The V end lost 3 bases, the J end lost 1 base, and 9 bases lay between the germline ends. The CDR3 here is CSVDVDGQETQYF. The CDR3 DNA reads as TGCAGCGTTGATGTGGACGGCCAAGAGACCCAGTACTTC.

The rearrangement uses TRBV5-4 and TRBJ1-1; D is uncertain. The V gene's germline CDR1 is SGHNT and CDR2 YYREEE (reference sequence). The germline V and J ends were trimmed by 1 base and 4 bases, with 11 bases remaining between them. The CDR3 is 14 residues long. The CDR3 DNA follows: TGTGCCAGCAGCTTGCTGGCAGGCCCCACTGAAGCTTTCTTT. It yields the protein CASSLLAGPTEAFF.

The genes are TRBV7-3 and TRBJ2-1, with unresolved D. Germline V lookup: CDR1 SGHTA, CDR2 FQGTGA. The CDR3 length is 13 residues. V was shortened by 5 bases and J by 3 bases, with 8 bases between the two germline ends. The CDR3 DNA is TGTGCCAGCAGCATCGCCCTCTACAATGAGCAGTTCTTC. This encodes CASSIALYNEQFF.

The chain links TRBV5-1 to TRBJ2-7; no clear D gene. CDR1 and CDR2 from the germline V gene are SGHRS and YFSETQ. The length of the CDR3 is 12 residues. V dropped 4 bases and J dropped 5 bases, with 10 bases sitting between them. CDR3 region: CASSQIWDEQYF. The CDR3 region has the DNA TGCGCCAGCAGCCAAATTTGGGACGAGCAGTACTTC.

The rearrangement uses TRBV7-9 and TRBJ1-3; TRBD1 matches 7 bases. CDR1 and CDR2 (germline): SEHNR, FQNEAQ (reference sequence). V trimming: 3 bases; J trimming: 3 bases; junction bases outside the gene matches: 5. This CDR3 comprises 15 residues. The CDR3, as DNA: TGTGCCAGCAGCTTGGGACAGCAAAGTGGAAACACCATATATTTT. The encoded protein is CASSLGQQSGNTIYF.

CDR3 residues: CASSQGTSVSYEQYF. The DNA of the CDR3 is TGTGCCAGCAGTCAAGGGACTAGCGTCTCCTACGAGCAGTACTTC. This chain uses TRBV6-5 with TRBJ2-7; 10 nucleotides align to TRBD2. V lost 5 bases to trimming and J lost 0 bases; unmatched junction nucleotides: 4. This CDR3 has 15 amino acids. Germline V gives CDR1 MNHEY, CDR2 SVGAGI.

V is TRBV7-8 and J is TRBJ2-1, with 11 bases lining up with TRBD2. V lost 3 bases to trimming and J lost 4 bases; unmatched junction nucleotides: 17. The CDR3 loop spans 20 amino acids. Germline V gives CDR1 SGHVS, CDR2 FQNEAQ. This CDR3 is CASSLPVHGPVAGGYNEQFF. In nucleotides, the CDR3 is TGTGCCAGCAGCTTGCCGGTTCACGGACCGGTAGCGGGAGGGTACAATGAGCAGTTCTTC.

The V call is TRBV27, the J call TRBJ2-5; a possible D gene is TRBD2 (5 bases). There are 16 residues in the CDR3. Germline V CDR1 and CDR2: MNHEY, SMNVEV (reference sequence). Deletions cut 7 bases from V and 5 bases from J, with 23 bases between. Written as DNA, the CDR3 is TGTGCCAGCAAGCCTAATATCGGGGAAGAGTGGGAGACCCAGTACTTC. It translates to CASKPNIGEEWETQYF.

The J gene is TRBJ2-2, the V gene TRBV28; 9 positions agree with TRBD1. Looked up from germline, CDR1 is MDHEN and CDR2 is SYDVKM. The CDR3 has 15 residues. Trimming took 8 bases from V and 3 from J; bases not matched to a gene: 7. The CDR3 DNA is TGTGCCAGCCGCGGGACAGGGACGGACACCGGGGAGCTGTTTTTT. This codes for CASRGTGTDTGELFF.

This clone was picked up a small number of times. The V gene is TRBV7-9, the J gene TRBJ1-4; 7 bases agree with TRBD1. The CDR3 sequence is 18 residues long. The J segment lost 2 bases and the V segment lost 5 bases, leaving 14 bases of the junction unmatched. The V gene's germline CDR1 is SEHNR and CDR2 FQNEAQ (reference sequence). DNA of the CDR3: TGTGCCAGCAGCGATGACGGGACAGACCCCGGGACTAATGAAAAACTGTTTTTT. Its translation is CASSDDGTDPGTNEKLFF.

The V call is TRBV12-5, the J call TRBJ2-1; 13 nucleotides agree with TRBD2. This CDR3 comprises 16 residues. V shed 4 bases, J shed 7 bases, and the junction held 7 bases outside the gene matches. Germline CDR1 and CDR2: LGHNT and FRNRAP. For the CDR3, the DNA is TGTGCTAGTGGTTCGCCCAGGACTAGCGGGAGAAATGAGCAGTTCTTC. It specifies CASGSPRTSGRNEQFF.

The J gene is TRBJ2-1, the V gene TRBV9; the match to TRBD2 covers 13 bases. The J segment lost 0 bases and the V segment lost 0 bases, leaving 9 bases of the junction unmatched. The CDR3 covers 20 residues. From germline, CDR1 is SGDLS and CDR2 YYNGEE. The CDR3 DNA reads TGTGCCAGCAGCGTAGCCCCGGGACTAGCGGGACTGAGCTCCTACAATGAGCAGTTCTTC. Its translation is CASSVAPGLAGLSSYNEQFF.

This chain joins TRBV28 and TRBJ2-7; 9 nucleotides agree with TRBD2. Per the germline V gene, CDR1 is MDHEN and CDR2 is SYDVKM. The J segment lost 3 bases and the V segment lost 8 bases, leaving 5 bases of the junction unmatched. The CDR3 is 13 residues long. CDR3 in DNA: TGTGCCAGCGGCGGGGGGGACGTCTACGAGCAGTACTTC. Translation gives CASGGGDVYEQYF.

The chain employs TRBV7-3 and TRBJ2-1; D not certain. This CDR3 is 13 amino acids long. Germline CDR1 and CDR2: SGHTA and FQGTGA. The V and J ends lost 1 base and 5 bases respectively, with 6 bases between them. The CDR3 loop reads CASSLRLNNEQFF. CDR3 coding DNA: TGTGCCAGCAGCTTAAGGCTGAACAATGAGCAGTTCTTC. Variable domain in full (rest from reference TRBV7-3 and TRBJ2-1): GAGVSQTPSNKVTEKGKYVELRCDPISGHTALYWYRQSLGQGPEFLIYFQGTGAADDSGLPNDRFFAVRPEGSVSTLKIQRTERGDSAVYLCASSLRLNNEQFFGPGTRLTVL.

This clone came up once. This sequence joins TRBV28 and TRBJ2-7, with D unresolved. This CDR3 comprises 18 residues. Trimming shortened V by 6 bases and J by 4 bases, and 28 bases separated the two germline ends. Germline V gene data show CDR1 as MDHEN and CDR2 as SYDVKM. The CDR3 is CASRGLLVSSSVGYEQYF. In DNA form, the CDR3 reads TGTGCCAGCAGAGGGCTCCTTGTAAGTTCATCGGTTGGGTACGAGCAGTACTTC.

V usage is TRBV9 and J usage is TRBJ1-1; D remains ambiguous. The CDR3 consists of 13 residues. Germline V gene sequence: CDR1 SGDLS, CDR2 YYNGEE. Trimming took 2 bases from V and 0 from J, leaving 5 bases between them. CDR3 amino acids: CASSVSMNTEAFF. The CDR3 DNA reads TGTGCCAGCAGCGTTTCAATGAACACTGAAGCTTTCTTT.

CDR3 nucleotide sequence: TGTGCCAGCAAACCGGGACAGGGTCAGCCCCAGCATTTT. Translated, it gives CASKPGQGQPQHF. The chain links TRBV6-6 to TRBJ1-5; 9 nucleotides align to TRBD1. Trimming at V came to 7 bases and at J to 6 bases, leaving 4 bases not matched to a gene. CDR1 is MNHNY and CDR2 is SVGAGI in the germline V gene (reference sequence). The CDR3 totals 13 residues.

CDR3 in amino acids: CASSQVGIPEAFF. CDR3 nucleotide sequence: TGCGCCAGCAGCCAAGTAGGGATCCCTGAAGCTTTCTTT. The rearrangement uses TRBV4-1 and TRBJ1-1; D not resolved. Germline V gives CDR1 MGHRA, CDR2 YSYEKL. The CDR3 sequence is 13 residues long. V shed 1 base and J shed 6 bases, with 9 bases lying between them.

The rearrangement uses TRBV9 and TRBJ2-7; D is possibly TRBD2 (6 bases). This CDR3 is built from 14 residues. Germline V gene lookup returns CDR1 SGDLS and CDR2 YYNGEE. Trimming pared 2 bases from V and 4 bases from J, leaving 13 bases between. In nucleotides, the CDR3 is TGTGCCAGCAGCGTCGGGGGAGATGGGTACGAGCAGTACTTC. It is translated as CASSVGGDGYEQYF.

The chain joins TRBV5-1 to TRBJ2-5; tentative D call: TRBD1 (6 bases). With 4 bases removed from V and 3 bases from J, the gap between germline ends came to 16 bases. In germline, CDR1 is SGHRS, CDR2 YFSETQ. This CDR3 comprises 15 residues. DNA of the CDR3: TGCGCCAGCAGCATAATGCCGGGACATGAAGAGACCCAGTACTTC. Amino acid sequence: CASSIMPGHEETQYF.